This T cell receptor (beta chain) appears in the sequencing data of a study of blood T cell repertoires in COVID-19. Repertoires were generated with immunoSEQ multiplex PCR, while TCRdb's copy carries only in-frame clones and drops some. The sample holds a few hundred thousand clones, 85% to 90% seen once. This CDR3 is built from 11 residues. Germline CDR1 and CDR2: SGHVS and FQNEAQ. Trimming stripped 5 bases from V and 8 bases from J, with 8 bases between. The chain is built from TRBV7-8 and TRBJ2-3; D is unclear. The source is an older woman who had recovered from COVID-19. Sequencing input: PBMCs or T cells enriched from blood (not recorded which). The chain's CDR3 is CASSAYSTQYF. For the CDR3, the DNA is TGTGCCAGCAGCGCATATAGTACGCAGTATTTT.